A single sample is the source of the 2 T cell receptor beta chains below, sequenced in a study of T cell responses to AZD1222 COVID-19 vaccine. Generated by immunoSEQ multiplex PCR, the TCRdb table keeps only in-frame clones and is missing some. The table has over 90,000 clones, roughly 88% seen once. The sample in question was peripheral blood, obtained on day 0 of AZD1222 vaccination. Receptor source: an adult in good health.

This sequence joins TRBV7-8 and TRBJ1-1, with a possible D match to TRBD1 (5 bases). The V end was cut by 5 bases, the J end by 10 bases, with 17 bases between. This CDR3 region has 13 residues. Per the germline V gene, CDR1 is SGHVS and CDR2 is FQNEAQ. CDR3 DNA: TGTGCCAGCAGCAAAGATGGGGGTAGGGGAGCTTTCTTT. Amino acids: CASSKDGGRGAFF.

This chain links TRBV6-1 with TRBJ1-2; no reliable D call. This CDR3 is 12 amino acids long. V lost 2 bases and J lost 5, with 6 bases in between. The germline CDR1 and CDR2 sequences are MNHNS and SASEGT. In nucleotides, the CDR3 is TGTGCCAGCAGTGAAATGGGATATGGCTACACCTTC. This encodes CASSEMGYGYTF.